This T cell receptor beta chain was profiled in a study of breast tumors, draining lymph nodes, adjacent tissues. General observations from the study: Luminal-like breast cancer showed significantly higher tumor–nontumor repertoire similarity than basal-like. Tumor T cell lymph node origin was a supported hypothesis, not proven. Findings are consistent with lymph node origin and intratumoral expansion of most tumor T cells. Tumor TCR diversity was below lymph nodes but above nontumor tissue.

TCRdb processed the multiplex PCR reads anew with MiXCR; each CDR3 protein has one entry. The sample has tens of thousands of distinct CDR3 sequences, roughly 19% seen once. This clonotype was observed many times. Its specificity is not known. Trimming stripped 4 bases from V and 6 bases from J, with 11 bases between. The length of the CDR3 is 13 residues. The V gene's germline CDR1 is MGHRA and CDR2 YSYEKL. Axillary draining lymph nodes of breast cancer patients supplied the node samples. The sample taken for sequencing was axillary lymph node tissue. The V gene is TRBV4-1, the J gene TRBJ2-3; D possibly corresponds to TRBD2 (5 bases). This sequence originates from a female donor with breast cancer. Some clones in this sample may be carry-over from other donors' samples. CDR3 bases: TGCGCCAGCAGCCGGATGTGGAGGGATACGCAGTATTTT. It translates to CASSRMWRDTQYF.